The T cell receptor beta chain described here comes from a study of blood T cell repertoires in COVID-19. Study as a whole: Before being deemed recovered, Cohort 3 donors had two negative PCRs, clearance, or symptom resolution.

The CDR3 extends over 13 residues, inclusive of both ends. Only in-frame clones appear in the TCRdb table, and some are missing; sequencing was by immunoSEQ multiplex PCR. Of under 150,000 clones detected, around 82% appear once; the ten largest clones hold about 4%. Individuals aged roughly 18 to 90 years were recruited from 24 US areas. Self-reported history from a screening survey and questionnaire set each donor's cohort. Points on this clone: It is unclear where the CDR3 begins or ends on the DNA, so no DNA is shown, and the CDR3 is as TCRdb lists it.

Sequencing was done on a sample of PBMCs or T cells enriched from blood (not recorded which). The TCR comes from a man aged 50 to 59 in a cohort exposed to, infected with or recovered from COVID-19 (not recorded which). The chain carries TRBV21-1 and TRBJ1-4. TRBV21-1 is a known pseudogene. CDR3 in amino acids: CASWGAGSEKLFF.